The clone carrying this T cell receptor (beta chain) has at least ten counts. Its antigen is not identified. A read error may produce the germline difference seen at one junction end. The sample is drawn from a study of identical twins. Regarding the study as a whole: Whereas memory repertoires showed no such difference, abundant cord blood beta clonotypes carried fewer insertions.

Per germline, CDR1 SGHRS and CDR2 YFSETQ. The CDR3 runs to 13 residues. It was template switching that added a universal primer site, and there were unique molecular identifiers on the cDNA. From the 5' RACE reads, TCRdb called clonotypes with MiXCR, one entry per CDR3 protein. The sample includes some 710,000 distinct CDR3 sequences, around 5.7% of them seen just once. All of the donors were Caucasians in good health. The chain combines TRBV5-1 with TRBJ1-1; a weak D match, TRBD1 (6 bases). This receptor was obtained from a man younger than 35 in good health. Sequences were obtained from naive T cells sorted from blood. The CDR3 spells CASSGGPNTEAFF. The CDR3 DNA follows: TGTGCCAGCAGCGGGGGCCCGAACACTGAAGCTTTCTTT.